Listed below are T cell receptor beta chains from one sample, sequenced in a study of T cell responses to AZD1222 COVID-19 vaccine. Some clones are missing from TCRdb's copy, which holds only in-frame ones; the method was immunoSEQ multiplex PCR. Of about 180,000 clones listed, approximately 90% were seen once; the top ten hold approximately 3%. Specimen: peripheral blood, collected on day 0 of AZD1222 vaccination. Receptors originate from an adult in good health. Each CDR3 is given with its conserved first and last residue. A D gene is named only where the DNA matches it firmly. The size entry is marked missing in some rows and otherwise reads once, few, many or a size class.

NA	TRBD1	TRBV7-9	TRBJ1-2	CASSLAGQNYGYTF	TGTGCCAGCAGCTTAGCGGGACAGAACTATGGCTACACCTTC
NA	TRBD1	TRBV6-5	TRBJ1-1	CASSDRVNTEAFF	TGTGCCAGCAGCGACAGGGTGAACACTGAAGCTTTCTTT
NA	NA	TRBV6-5	TRBJ1-1	CASIPAGQNTEAFF	TGTGCCAGCATCCCGGCAGGGCAGAACACTGAAGCTTTCTTT
NA	NA	TRBV3-1/TRBV3-2	TRBJ1-6	CASSQDPAYSPLHF	TGTGCCAGCAGCCAAGATCCTGCTTATTCACCCCTCCACTTT
NA	NA	TRBV11-2	TRBJ1-1	CASSLDPAPFTEAFF	TGTGCCAGCAGCTTAGATCCCGCTCCTTTCACTGAAGCTTTCTTT
NA	TRBD1	TRBV23-1	TRBJ1-3	CASLRDRGNTIYF	TGCGCCTCCCTCCGGGACAGGGGAAACACCATATATTTT
NA	NA	TRBV19	TRBJ1-3	CASSTSFSSGNTIYF	TGTGCCAGTAGTACTTCCTTTTCCTCTGGAAACACCATATATTTT
NA	NA	TRBV24-1	TRBJ1-5	CATSDPGIYSNQPQHF	TGTGCCACCAGTGATCCCGGGATCTATAGCAATCAGCCCCAGCATTTT
NA	TRBD1	TRBV6-2/TRBV6-3	TRBJ2-6	CASSYMGQGAPGANVLTF	TGTGCCAGCAGTTATATGGGACAGGGGGCCCCTGGGGCCAACGTCCTGACTTTC
NA	NA	TRBV29-1	TRBJ1-2	CSVGLLGEPYGYTF	TGCAGCGTTGGACTCCTCGGGGAGCCCTATGGCTACACCTTC
NA	TRBD1	TRBV5-4	TRBJ2-7	CASSLAGQVRYEQYF	TGTGCCAGCAGCTTGGCGGGACAGGTCCGCTACGAGCAGTACTTC
NA	NA	TRBV7-3	TRBJ2-3	CASWDGSTDTQYF	TGTGCCAGCTGGGACGGCAGCACAGATACGCAGTATTTT
NA	NA	TRBV7-9	TRBJ2-1	CASSQWGVEQFF	TGTGCCAGCAGTCAATGGGGAGTTGAGCAGTTCTTC
NA	NA	TRBV19	TRBJ1-5	CASSTSPGEKPQHF	TGTGCCAGTAGTACTTCACCCGGAGAGAAGCCCCAGCATTTT
NA	TRBD1	TRBV7-3	TRBJ2-2	CASSGGQGNTGELFF	TGTGCCAGCAGCGGGGGACAGGGGAACACCGGGGAGCTGTTTTTT
NA	NA	TRBV7-2	TRBJ2-2	CASSWVGGNTGELFF	TGTGCCAGCAGCTGGGTGGGTGGGAACACCGGGGAGCTGTTTTTT
NA	TRBD2	TRBV7-3	TRBJ2-3	CASSWLAGGPDTQYF	TGTGCCAGCAGCTGGCTAGCGGGGGGCCCAGATACGCAGTATTTT
NA	NA	TRBV29-1	TRBJ1-1	CSVAGPQGGRGNTEAFF	TGCAGCGTCGCCGGGCCTCAAGGTGGTCGGGGGAACACTGAAGCTTTCTTT
NA	NA	TRBV7-3	TRBJ2-3	CASSLYRTASTDTQYF	TGTGCCAGCAGCTTATACCGGACAGCTAGCACAGATACGCAGTATTTT
NA	NA	TRBV11-2	TRBJ1-6	CASSLQGFNSPLHF	TGTGCCAGCAGCCTGCAGGGTTTCAATTCACCCCTCCACTTT
NA	NA	TRBV3-1/TRBV3-2	TRBJ2-3	CASSLRGGGKDTQYF	TGTGCCAGCAGCTTAAGAGGTGGTGGAAAAGATACGCAGTATTTT
NA	TRBD1	TRBV28	TRBJ1-5	CASSPPPDREGQPQHF	TGTGCCAGCAGCCCCCCTCCTGACAGGGAGGGACAGCCCCAGCATTTT
NA	NA	TRBV7-8	TRBJ2-7	CASSSGAMDEQYF	TGTGCCAGCAGCTCGGGGGCAATGGACGAGCAGTACTTC
once	NA	TRBV10-1	TRBJ1-3	CANADPVRGNTIYF	TGCGCCAACGCCGACCCGGTGAGGGGAAACACCATATATTTT
NA	TRBD1	TRBV2	TRBJ2-7	CASSEGPGTGVYF	TGTGCCAGCAGCGAGGGACCCGGGACAGGGGTCTACTTC
NA	NA	TRBV7-2	TRBJ2-3	CASRSRSGDTQYF	TGTGCCAGCAGATCCCGTTCAGGAGATACGCAGTATTTT
NA	TRBD2	TRBV3-1/TRBV3-2	TRBJ2-3	CASSPGLAGGQDTQYF	TGTGCCAGCAGCCCCGGACTAGCGGGGGGGCAAGATACGCAGTATTTT
NA	NA	TRBV27	TRBJ2-5	CASRLRGLGETQYF	TGTGCCAGCAGACTCAGGGGCTTGGGGGAGACCCAGTACTTC
once	NA	TRBV29-1	TRBJ1-1	CSVSGVMNTEAFF	TGCAGCGTTAGTGGGGTTATGAACACTGAAGCTTTCTTT
NA	NA	TRBV6-2/TRBV6-3	TRBJ1-2	CASSWDRDYGYTF	TGTGCCAGCAGTTGGGATCGGGACTATGGCTACACCTTC
NA	TRBD2	TRBV13	TRBJ2-5	CASSSLRGVKETQYF	TGTGCCAGCAGCTCCCTGCGGGGGGTTAAAGAGACCCAGTACTTC
NA	TRBD1	TRBV19	TRBJ2-1	CASSQIQGQIYNEQFF	TGTGCCAGCTCCCAAATACAGGGGCAGATTTACAATGAGCAGTTCTTC
NA	TRBD2	TRBV18	TRBJ2-3	CASSPRTGGDTDTQYF	TGTGCCAGCTCACCACGTACGGGGGGAGACACAGATACGCAGTATTTT
NA	TRBD1	TRBV19	TRBJ2-7	CASSIIQGAAEQYF	TGTGCCAGTAGTATCATCCAGGGGGCTGCCGAGCAGTACTTC
NA	NA	TRBV2	TRBJ1-4	CASSEGRTTNEKLFF	TGTGCCAGCAGCGAGGGGCGAACAACTAATGAAAAACTGTTTTTT
NA	NA	TRBV3-1/TRBV3-2	TRBJ1-1	CASSQGWGGEAFF	TGTGCCAGCAGCCAAGGATGGGGGGGCGAAGCTTTCTTT
NA	NA	TRBV7-3	TRBJ2-6	CASQYRASGANVLTF	TGTGCCTCACAATACAGGGCTAGTGGGGCCAACGTCCTGACTTTC
NA	NA	TRBV28	TRBJ1-2	CASSSVTPGYTF	TGTGCCAGCAGTTCCGTGACTCCTGGCTACACCTTC
NA	NA	TRBV7-8	TRBJ1-1	CASSSFVEAFF	TGTGCCAGCAGCTCTTTCGTCGAGGCTTTCTTT
NA	TRBD1	TRBV2	TRBJ1-6	CAQGAADSPLRPLHF	TGTGCCCAGGGGGCCGCAGACAGTCCCCTCCGACCCCTCCACTTT
NA	NA	TRBV5-1	TRBJ2-6	CASSLEASSGANVLTF	TGCGCCAGCAGCTTGGAGGCGAGCTCTGGGGCCAACGTCCTGACTTTC
once	NA	TRBV5-1	TRBJ2-5	CASRRQTQETQYF	TGCGCCAGCAGACGACAAACCCAAGAGACCCAGTACTTC
NA	NA	TRBV5-1	TRBJ2-7	CASSLTGRGYEQYF	TGCGCCAGCAGCTTGACAGGGAGAGGCTACGAGCAGTACTTC
NA	NA	TRBV4-3	TRBJ1-4	CASSHTGGEKLFF	TGCGCCAGCAGCCACACCGGCGGTGAAAAACTGTTTTTT
NA	TRBD1	TRBV11-2	TRBJ1-1	CASSFDRDAEAFF	TGTGCCAGCAGTTTTGACAGGGACGCTGAAGCTTTCTTT
NA	TRBD1	TRBV2	TRBJ2-7	CASKTGGDFYEQYF	TGTGCCAGCAAGACAGGGGGCGATTTCTACGAGCAGTACTTC